This section outlines one T cell receptor (beta chain) sequence together with its context. The data are from a study of Ad26.COV2.S vaccination and SARS-CoV-2 variants. On the study more broadly: Donor was in the COV1001 Ad26.COV2.S trial arm. Doses of Ad26.COV2.S were injected into muscle once or twice, 56 days apart.

The treatment: 15 to 20 received Ad26.COV2.S at low or high dose, single or two shots; 5 received placebo; per-sample allocation not given. All samples were drawn on day 63, counting from the first vaccine or placebo injection. In Boston, an adult donor aged 18-55 years took part. Method: immunoSEQ multiplex PCR; TCRdb's copy keeps in-frame clones and lacks some. Here the sample spans some 390,000 clones, less than 90% being singletons. Trimming pared 2 bases from V and 7 bases from J, leaving 6 bases between. The CDR3 is 13 amino acids. The rearrangement links TRBV12-3 or TRBV12-4 to TRBJ1-6; D unclear. The sequence came from a person aged 18-65 years who received the Ad26.COV2.S COVID-19 vaccine or a placebo. The sample in question was peripheral blood, obtained in a trial of Ad26.COV2.S vaccine versus placebo. The CDR3 region has the DNA TGTGCCAGCAGTTTAATCCACAATTCACCCCTCCACTTT. Translation gives CASSLIHNSPLHF.